These T cell receptor beta chains were read from a single sample in a study of lymphopenia after photon versus proton radiotherapy. Method: immunoSEQ multiplex PCR; TCRdb's copy keeps in-frame clones and lacks some. The sample holds roughly 61,000 clones, approximately 86% seen once. The sample consisted of peripheral blood, taken from a patient treated with proton-based radiotherapy. These receptors all come from an elderly man with esophageal cancer. CDR3s include the opening cysteine and the closing phenylalanine or tryptophan. A D gene is named only where the DNA matches it firmly. Expanded clones are given a class, and other clones once, few, many or no size at all.

>.|TRBJ1-2|.|TRBV15
TGTGCCACCAGCATGGAGAACTATGGCTACACCTTC
CATSMENYGYTF
>.|TRBJ1-1|TRBD1|TRBV2
TGTGCCAGCAGTGAGTGGACAGGGGGCGCGGGCACTGAAGCTTTCTTT
CASSEWTGGAGTEAFF
>.|TRBJ2-7|.|TRBV5-1
TGCGCCAGCAGCTTGGGGACCCCGGGTATCGAACCCGAGCAGTACTTC
CASSLGTPGIEPEQYF
>once|TRBJ2-5|.|TRBV6-5
TGTGCCAGCACCGAGGGGGGAGCACAAGAGACCCAGTACTTC
CASTEGGAQETQYF
>.|TRBJ2-7|TRBD1|TRBV12-5
TGTGCTAGTTCGCCCGGGGACAGGTACTACGAGCAGTACTTC
CASSPGDRYYEQYF
>once|TRBJ1-2|TRBD1|TRBV27
TGTGCCAGCAGCGGGACAGGGGGCCATGGCTACACCTTC
CASSGTGGHGYTF
>.|TRBJ2-7|TRBD2|TRBV7-2
TGTGCCAGCAGCCCCGGCGGGGGCTACGAGCAGTACTTC
CASSPGGGYEQYF
>.|TRBJ2-6|.|TRBV5-6
TGTGCCAGCAGCTTGGGGGCTTCTGGGGCCAACGTCCTGACTTTC
CASSLGASGANVLTF
>.|TRBJ2-1|.|TRBV2
TGTGCCAGCACCGGTGATGGGAGCGGATATGAGCAGTTCTTC
CASTGDGSGYEQFF
>few|TRBJ1-5|TRBD1|TRBV25-1
TGTGCCAGCAGTGGCGGGACAGGGAATCAGCCCCAGCATTTT
CASSGGTGNQPQHF
>.|TRBJ2-3|TRBD1|TRBV7-9
TGTGCCAGCAGCTTTACAGGGGGGCCTAGCACAGATACGCAGTATTTT
CASSFTGGPSTDTQYF
>.|TRBJ2-5|.|TRBV7-2
TGTGCCAGCAGCTTAGGATGGGGGGGCTTCCAAGAGACCCAGTACTTC
CASSLGWGGFQETQYF
>once|TRBJ2-2|.|TRBV9
TGTGCCAGCAGCGTAGAGGGTCGGGAGTTGCACACCGGGGAGCTGTTTTTT
CASSVEGRELHTGELFF